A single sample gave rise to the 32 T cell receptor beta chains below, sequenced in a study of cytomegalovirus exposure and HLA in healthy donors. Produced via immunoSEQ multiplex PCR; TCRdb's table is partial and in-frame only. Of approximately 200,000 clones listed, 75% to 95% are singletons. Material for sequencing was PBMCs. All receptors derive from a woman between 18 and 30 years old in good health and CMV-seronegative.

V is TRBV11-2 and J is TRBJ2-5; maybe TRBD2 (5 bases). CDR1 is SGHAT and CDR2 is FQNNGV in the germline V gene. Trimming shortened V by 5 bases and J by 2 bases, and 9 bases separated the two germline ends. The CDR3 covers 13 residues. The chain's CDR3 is CASSPWTQETQYF. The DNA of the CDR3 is TGTGCCAGCAGCCCTTGGACTCAAGAGACCCAGTACTTC. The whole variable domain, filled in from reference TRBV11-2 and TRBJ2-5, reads EAGVAQSPRYKIIEKRQSVAFWCNPISGHATLYWYQQILGQGPKLLIQFQNNGVVDDSQLPKDRFSAERLKGVDSTLKIQPAKLEDSAVYLCASSPWTQETQYFGPGTRLLVL.

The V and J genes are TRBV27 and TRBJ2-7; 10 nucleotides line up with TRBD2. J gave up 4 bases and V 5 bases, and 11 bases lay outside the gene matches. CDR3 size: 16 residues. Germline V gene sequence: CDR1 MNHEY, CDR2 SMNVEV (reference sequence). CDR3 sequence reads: CASSTLRLAGVYEQYF. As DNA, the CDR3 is TGTGCCAGCAGTACTCTCCGGCTAGCGGGAGTTTACGAGCAGTACTTC.

DNA of the CDR3: TGTGCCAGCAGTGACCAAACCGGGTTTACGGGATATGGCTACACCTTC. Translation gives CASSDQTGFTGYGYTF. This chain links TRBV25-1 with TRBJ1-2; D gene unclear. Germline CDR1 is MGHDK and CDR2 is SYGVNS. Trimming shortened V by 3 bases and J by 5 bases, and 19 bases separated the two germline ends. The CDR3 is made up of 16 amino acids.

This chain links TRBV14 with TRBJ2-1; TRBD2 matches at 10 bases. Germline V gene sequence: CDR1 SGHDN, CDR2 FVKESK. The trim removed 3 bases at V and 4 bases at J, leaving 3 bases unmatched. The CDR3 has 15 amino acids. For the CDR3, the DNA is TGTGCCAGCAGCCAGTGGACTAGCGGATACAATGAGCAGTTCTTC. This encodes CASSQWTSGYNEQFF.

CDR3 bases: TGCAGCGTTGACCCAGGACAGGGAGGTCAGCCCCAGCATTTT. Protein sequence: CSVDPGQGGQPQHF. The chain links TRBV29-1 to TRBJ1-5, with 8 nucleotides matching TRBD1. Germline trimming cut 3 bases from V and 6 bases from J; bases unmatched to any gene: 7. This CDR3 has 14 amino acids. Germline-derived CDR1 and CDR2 are SQVTM and ANQGSEA.

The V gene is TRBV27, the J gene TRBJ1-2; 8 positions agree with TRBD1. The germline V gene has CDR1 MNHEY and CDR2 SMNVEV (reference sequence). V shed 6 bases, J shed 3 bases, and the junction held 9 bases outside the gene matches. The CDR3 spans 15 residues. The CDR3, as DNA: TGTGCCAGCAGACTCTCCCGGACAGGGCACTATGGCTACACCTTC. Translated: CASRLSRTGHYGYTF.

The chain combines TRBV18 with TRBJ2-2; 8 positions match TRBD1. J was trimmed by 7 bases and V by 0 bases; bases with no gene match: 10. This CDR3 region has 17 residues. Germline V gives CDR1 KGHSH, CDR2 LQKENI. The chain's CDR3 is CASSPPRQGFRYGELFF. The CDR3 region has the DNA TGTGCCAGCTCACCACCGCGACAGGGGTTCCGGTACGGGGAGCTGTTTTTT.

The CDR3 DNA reads as TGTGCCTGGGCGGGGTATCAGGGGGCTGAAGCTTTCTTT. This translates into CAWAGYQGAEAFF. V and J are TRBV30 and TRBJ1-1; TRBD1 aligns across 7 bases. V lost 5 bases, J lost 6 bases, and 9 bases stayed unmatched. The CDR3 extends over 13 amino acids. CDR1 is GTSNPN, CDR2 SVGIG, per germline (reference sequence).

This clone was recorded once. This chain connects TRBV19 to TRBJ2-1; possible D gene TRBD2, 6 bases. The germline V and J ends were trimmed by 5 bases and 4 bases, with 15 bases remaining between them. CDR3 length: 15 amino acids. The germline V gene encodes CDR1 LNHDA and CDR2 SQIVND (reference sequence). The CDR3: CASSSGQRVYNEQFF. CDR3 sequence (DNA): TGTGCCAGTAGTTCCGGCCAGCGGGTGTACAATGAGCAGTTCTTC.

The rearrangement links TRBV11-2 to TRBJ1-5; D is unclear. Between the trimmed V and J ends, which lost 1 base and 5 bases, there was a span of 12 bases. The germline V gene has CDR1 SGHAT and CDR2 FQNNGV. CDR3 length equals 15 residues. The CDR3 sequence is CASSLGFGVHQPQHF. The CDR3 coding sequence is TGTGCCAGCAGCTTAGGCTTCGGGGTTCATCAGCCCCAGCATTTT.

CDR3 region: CASSLKDRVGYTF. CDR3 bases: TGTGCCAGCAGTCTTAAGGACAGGGTCGGCTACACCTTC. The chain joins TRBV6-1 to TRBJ1-2; the match to TRBD1 covers 8 bases. The CDR3 spans 13 residues. V was clipped by 5 bases and J by 8 bases; unmatched bases: 7. The germline gives CDR1 MNHNS, CDR2 SASEGT.

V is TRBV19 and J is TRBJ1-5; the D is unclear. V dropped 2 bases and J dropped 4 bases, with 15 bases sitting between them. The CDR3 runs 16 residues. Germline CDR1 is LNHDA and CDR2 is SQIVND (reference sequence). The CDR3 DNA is TGTGCCAGTAGTATATCTCAAGGCCGGGGAAATCAGCCCCAGCATTTT. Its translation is CASSISQGRGNQPQHF.

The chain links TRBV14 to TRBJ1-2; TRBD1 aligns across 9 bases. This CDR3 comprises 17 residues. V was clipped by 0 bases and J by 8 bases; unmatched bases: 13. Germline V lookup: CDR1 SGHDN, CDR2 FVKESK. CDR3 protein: CASSQDLPRTGGAGYTF. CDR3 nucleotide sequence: TGTGCCAGCAGCCAAGATCTCCCCCGCACAGGGGGCGCGGGCTACACCTTC.

As DNA, the CDR3 is TGTGCCAGCAAGGAGGACGAGCAGTACTTC. Protein sequence: CASKEDEQYF. The chain recombines TRBV2 with TRBJ2-7; D is possibly TRBD2 (5 bases). V gave up 7 bases and J gave up 5 bases, with 6 bases separating them. The CDR3 is 10 residues long. CDR1 is SNHLY and CDR2 is FYNNEI in the germline V gene.

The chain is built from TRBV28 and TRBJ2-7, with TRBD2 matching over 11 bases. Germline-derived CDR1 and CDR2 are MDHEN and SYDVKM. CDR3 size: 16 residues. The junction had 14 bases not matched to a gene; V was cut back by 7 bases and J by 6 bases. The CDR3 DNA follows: TGTGCCAGCAACGCCGCGGTAGCGGGAGGGCCGGGCGAGCAGTACTTC. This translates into CASNAAVAGGPGEQYF. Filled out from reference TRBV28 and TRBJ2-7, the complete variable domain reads DVKVTQSSRYLVKRTGEKVFLECVQDMDHENMFWYRQDPGLGLRLIYFSYDVKMKEKGDIPEGYSVSREKKERFSLILESASTNQTSMYLCASNAAVAGGPGEQYFGPGTRLTVT.

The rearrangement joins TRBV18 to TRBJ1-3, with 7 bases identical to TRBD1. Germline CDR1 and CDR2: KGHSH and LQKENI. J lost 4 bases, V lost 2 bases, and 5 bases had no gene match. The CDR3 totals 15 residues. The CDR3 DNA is TGTGCCAGCTCACCAATGACAGGGAAGGGAAACACCATATATTTT. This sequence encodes CASSPMTGKGNTIYF. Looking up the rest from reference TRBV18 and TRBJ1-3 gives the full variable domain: NAGVMQNPRHLVRRRGQEARLRCSPMKGHSHVYWYRQLPEEGLKFMVYLQKENIIDESGMPKERFSAEFPKEGPSILRIQQVVRGDSAAYFCASSPMTGKGNTIYFGEGSWLTVV.

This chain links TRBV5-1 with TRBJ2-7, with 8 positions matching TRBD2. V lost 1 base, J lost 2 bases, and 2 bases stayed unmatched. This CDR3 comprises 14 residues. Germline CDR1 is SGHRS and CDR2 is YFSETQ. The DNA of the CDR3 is TGCGCCAGCAGCTTGCGGGAGGGAGCCTACGAGCAGTACTTC. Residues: CASSLREGAYEQYF.

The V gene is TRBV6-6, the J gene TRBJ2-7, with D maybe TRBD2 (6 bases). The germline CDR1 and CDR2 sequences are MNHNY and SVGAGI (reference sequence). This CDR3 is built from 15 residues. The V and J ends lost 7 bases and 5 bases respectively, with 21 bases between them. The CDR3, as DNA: TGTGCCAGCACCAACGACGGGACCTCGGGGGACGAGCAGTACTTC. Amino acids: CASTNDGTSGDEQYF.

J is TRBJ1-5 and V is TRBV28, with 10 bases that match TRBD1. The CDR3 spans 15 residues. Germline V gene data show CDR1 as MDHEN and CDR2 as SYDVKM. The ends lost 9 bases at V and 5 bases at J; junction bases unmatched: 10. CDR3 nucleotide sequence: TGTGCCAGTAGTCTCGGGACAGGGGATGATCAGCCCCAGCATTTT. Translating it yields CASSLGTGDDQPQHF.

The CDR3 reads CASSLWEQGSYGYTF. DNA for the CDR3: TGTGCCAGCAGTTTATGGGAACAGGGCTCCTATGGCTACACCTTC. The J gene is TRBJ1-2, the V gene TRBV28, with a weak D call TRBD1 (6 bases). Trimming shortened V by 0 bases and J by 4 bases, and 12 bases separated the two germline ends. The germline CDR1 and CDR2 sequences are MDHEN and SYDVKM. The CDR3 runs to 15 residues.

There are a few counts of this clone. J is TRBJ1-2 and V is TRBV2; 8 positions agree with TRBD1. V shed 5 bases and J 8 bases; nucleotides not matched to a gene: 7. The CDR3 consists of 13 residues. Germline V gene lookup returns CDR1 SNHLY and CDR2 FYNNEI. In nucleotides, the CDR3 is TGTGCCAGCAGTAACAGGGGGATTTACGGCTACACCTTC. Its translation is CASSNRGIYGYTF.

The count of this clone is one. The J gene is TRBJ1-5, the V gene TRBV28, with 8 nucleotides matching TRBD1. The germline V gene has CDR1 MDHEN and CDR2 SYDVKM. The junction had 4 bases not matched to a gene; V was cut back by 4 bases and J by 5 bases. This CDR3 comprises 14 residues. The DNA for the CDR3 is TGTGCCAGCAGTTGGACAGGGTTTCATCAGCCCCAGCATTTT. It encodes CASSWTGFHQPQHF. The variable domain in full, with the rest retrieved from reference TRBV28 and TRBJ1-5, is DVKVTQSSRYLVKRTGEKVFLECVQDMDHENMFWYRQDPGLGLRLIYFSYDVKMKEKGDIPEGYSVSREKKERFSLILESASTNQTSMYLCASSWTGFHQPQHFGDGTRLSIL.

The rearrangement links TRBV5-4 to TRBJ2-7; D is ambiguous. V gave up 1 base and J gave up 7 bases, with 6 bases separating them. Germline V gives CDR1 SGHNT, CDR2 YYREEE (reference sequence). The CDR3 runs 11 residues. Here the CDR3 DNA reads TGTGCCAGCAGCTTGTTACGGGAGCAGTACTTC. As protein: CASSLLREQYF.

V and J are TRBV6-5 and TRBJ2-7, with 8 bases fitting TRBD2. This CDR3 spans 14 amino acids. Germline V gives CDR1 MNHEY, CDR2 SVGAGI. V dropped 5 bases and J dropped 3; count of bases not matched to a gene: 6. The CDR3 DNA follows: TGTGCCAGCAGTCTTAGCGGGAAGTTCTACGAGCAGTACTTC. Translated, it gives CASSLSGKFYEQYF.

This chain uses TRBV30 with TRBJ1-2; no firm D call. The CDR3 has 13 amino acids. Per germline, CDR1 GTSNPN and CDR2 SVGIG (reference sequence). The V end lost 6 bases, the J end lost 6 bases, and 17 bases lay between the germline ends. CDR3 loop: CACTFRGNDGYTF. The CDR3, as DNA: TGTGCCTGCACCTTCCGCGGAAACGATGGCTACACCTTC.

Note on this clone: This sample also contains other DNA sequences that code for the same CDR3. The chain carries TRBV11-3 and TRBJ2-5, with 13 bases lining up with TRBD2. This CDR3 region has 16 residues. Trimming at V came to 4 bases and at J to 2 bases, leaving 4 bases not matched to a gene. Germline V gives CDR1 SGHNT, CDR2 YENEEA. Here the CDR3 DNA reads TGTGCCAGCAGCTCCGGGACTAGCGGGAATCAAGAGACCCAGTACTTC. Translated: CASSSGTSGNQETQYF.

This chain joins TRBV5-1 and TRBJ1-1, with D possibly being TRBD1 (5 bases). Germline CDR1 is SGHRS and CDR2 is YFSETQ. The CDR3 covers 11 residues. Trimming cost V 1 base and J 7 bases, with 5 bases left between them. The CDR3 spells CASSLTGEAFF. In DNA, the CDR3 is TGCGCCAGCAGCTTGACAGGTGAAGCTTTCTTT. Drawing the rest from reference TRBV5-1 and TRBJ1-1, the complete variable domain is KAGVTQTPRYLIKTRGQQVTLSCSPISGHRSVSWYQQTPGQGLQFLFEYFSETQRNKGNFPGRFSGRQFSNSRSEMNVSTLELGDSALYLCASSLTGEAFFGQGTRLTVV.

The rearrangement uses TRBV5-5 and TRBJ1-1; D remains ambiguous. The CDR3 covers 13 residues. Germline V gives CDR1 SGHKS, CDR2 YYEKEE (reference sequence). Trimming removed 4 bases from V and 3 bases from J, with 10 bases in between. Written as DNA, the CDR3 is TGTGCCAGCAGCCTGACTGAGGACACTGAAGCTTTCTTT. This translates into CASSLTEDTEAFF.

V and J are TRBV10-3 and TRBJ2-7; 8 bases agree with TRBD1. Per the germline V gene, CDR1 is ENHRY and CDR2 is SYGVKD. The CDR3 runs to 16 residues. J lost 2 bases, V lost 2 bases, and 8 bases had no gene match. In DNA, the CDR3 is TGTGCCATCAGTGAGCCGGACAGGGAGTTACCCTACGAGCAGTACTTC. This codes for CAISEPDRELPYEQYF.

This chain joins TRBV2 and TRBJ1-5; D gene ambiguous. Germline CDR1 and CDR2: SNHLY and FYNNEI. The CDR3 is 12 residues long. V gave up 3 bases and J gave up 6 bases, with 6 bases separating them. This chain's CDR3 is CASSDELQPQHF. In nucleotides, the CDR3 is TGTGCCAGCAGTGATGAGCTTCAGCCCCAGCATTTT.

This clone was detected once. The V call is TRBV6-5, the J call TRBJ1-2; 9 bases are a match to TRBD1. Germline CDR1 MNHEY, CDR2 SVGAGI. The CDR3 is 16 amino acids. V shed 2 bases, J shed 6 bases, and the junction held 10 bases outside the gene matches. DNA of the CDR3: TGTGCCAGCAGTTACCTCGGGGACAGGGAATTGGATGGCTACACCTTC. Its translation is CASSYLGDRELDGYTF.

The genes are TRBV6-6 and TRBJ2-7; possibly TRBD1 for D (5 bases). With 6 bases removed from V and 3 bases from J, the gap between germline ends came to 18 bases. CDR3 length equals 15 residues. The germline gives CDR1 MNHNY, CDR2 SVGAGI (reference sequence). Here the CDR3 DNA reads TGTGCCAGCAGATACGATAGACAGCCCGACTACGAGCAGTACTTC. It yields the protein CASRYDRQPDYEQYF.